This is a list of T cell receptor beta chains from one sample in a study of blood T cells in healthy people across ages. TCRdb recomputed calls from the 5' RACE reads with MiXCR, one row per CDR3 protein. The profile shows about 1 million distinct CDR3 sequences, under 55% of them singletons. Sequenced sample: blood. The receptors stem from a woman in her fifties or sixties in good health. Both conserved end residues are part of each CDR3. D genes are given only for firm matches. Some rows have no size entry. The others give once, few or many, or a class for an expanded clone.

V gene	clone size	J gene	D gene	CDR3 protein	CDR3 DNA
TRBV20-1	-	TRBJ2-3	-	CSARDVRGRGDTQYF	TGCAGTGCTAGAGATGTTAGGGGGAGAGGAGATACGCAGTATTTT
TRBV12-3/TRBV12-4	few	TRBJ1-1	-	CASSLAGRNTEAFF	TGTGCCAGCAGTTTGGCAGGGAGGAACACTGAAGCTTTCTTT
TRBV20-1	few	TRBJ2-1	TRBD2	CSARLVGTSGFGEQFF	TGCAGTGCTAGACTTGTAGGGACTAGCGGGTTTGGTGAGCAGTTCTTC
TRBV20-1	-	TRBJ2-1	TRBD2	CSAQRLAGDYGDEQFF	TGCAGTGCACAACGACTAGCGGGAGATTACGGGGATGAGCAGTTCTTC
TRBV4-1	-	TRBJ1-1	-	CASSQEVLATEAFF	TGCGCCAGCAGCCAAGAGGTCCTGGCCACTGAAGCTTTCTTT
TRBV29-1	many	TRBJ2-7	-	CSVRIPPSTYEQYF	TGCAGCGTCAGAATCCCGCCAAGCACCTACGAGCAGTACTTC
TRBV11-1	-	TRBJ2-1	TRBD2	CASSPSGLAGSYNEQFF	TGTGCCAGCAGCCCTAGTGGACTAGCGGGATCGTACAATGAGCAGTTCTTC
TRBV12-3/TRBV12-4	-	TRBJ2-7	-	CASSFGHFVYEQYF	TGTGCCAGCAGTTTTGGTCACTTTGTCTACGAGCAGTACTTC
TRBV3-1	-	TRBJ2-4	-	CASSQDWSGLAKNIQYF	TGTGCCAGCAGCCAAGATTGGTCAGGACTAGCCAAAAACATTCAGTACTTC
TRBV7-2	-	TRBJ2-7	-	CASSSRAGVRDEQYF	TGTGCCAGCAGCTCCCGGGCTGGGGTTCGGGACGAGCAGTACTTC
TRBV5-5	-	TRBJ1-2	TRBD1	CASSVSGTEVYGYTF	TGTGCCAGCAGCGTTTCCGGGACAGAGGTTTATGGCTACACCTTC